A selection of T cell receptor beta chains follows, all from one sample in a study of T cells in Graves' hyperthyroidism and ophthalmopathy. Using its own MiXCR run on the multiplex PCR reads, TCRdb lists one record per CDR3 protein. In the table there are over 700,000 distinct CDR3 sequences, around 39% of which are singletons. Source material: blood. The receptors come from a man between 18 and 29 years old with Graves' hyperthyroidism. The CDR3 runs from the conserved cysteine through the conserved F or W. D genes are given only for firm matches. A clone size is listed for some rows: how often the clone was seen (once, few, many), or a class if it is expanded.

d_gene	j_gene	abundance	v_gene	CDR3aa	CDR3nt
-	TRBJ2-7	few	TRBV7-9	CASSQAGSLGEQYF	TGTGCCAGCAGCCAAGCCGGAAGTTTGGGGGAGCAGTACTTC
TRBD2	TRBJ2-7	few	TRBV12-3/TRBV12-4	CASSVAGGQYEQYF	TGTGCCAGCAGTGTAGCGGGGGGGCAATACGAGCAGTACTTC
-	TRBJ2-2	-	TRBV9	CASSVLMGIGELFF	TGTGCCAGCAGCGTATTAATGGGGATAGGGGAGCTGTTTTTT
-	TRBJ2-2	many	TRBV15	CATSRDLSGVLTGELFF	TGTGCCACCAGCAGAGATTTGTCAGGGGTCCTCACCGGGGAGCTGTTTTTT
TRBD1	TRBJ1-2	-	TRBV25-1	CASRPGQGLYGYTF	TGTGCCAGCAGACCGGGACAGGGGTTATATGGCTACACCTTC
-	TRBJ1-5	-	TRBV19	CASSIVGQNRPQHF	TGTGCCAGTAGTATAGTGGGGCAGAATCGGCCCCAGCATTTT
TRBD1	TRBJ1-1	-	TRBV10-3	CATQQGAYTEAFF	TGTGCCACCCAACAGGGGGCTTACACTGAAGCTTTCTTT
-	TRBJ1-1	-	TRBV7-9	CASTLQTGLSEAFF	TGTGCCAGCACCTTACAAACAGGGCTTTCTGAAGCTTTCTTT
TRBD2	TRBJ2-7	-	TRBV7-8	CASSLVLAGPSGEQYF	TGTGCCAGCAGCTTAGTGCTAGCGGGCCCCTCGGGGGAGCAGTACTTC
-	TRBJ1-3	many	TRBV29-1	CSVPLGGNTIYF	TGCAGCGTCCCCCTCGGTGGAAACACCATATATTTT
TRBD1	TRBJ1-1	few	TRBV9	CASSSPGQGTAFF	TGTGCCAGCAGCTCTCCGGGACAGGGGACAGCTTTCTTT
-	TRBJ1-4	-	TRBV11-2	CASSTLRGGNEKLFF	TGTGCCAGCAGCACTCTCCGGGGGGGTAATGAAAAACTGTTTTTT
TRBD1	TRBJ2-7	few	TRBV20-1	CSARPGTDSYEQYF	TGCAGTGCTAGACCCGGGACAGACTCCTACGAGCAGTACTTC
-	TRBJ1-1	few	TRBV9	CASSVELWAPNTEAFF	TGTGCCAGCAGCGTAGAACTGTGGGCCCCGAACACTGAAGCTTTCTTT
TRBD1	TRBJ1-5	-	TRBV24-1	CASSIPRGVGNQPQHF	TGTGCCAGTAGTATACCCAGGGGGGTAGGAAATCAGCCCCAGCATTTT
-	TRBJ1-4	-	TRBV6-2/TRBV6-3	CASSPGRPNEKLFF	TGTGCCAGCAGTCCGGGACGGCCTAATGAAAAACTGTTTTTT
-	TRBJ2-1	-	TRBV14	CASSPPGEYNEQFF	TGTGCCAGCAGCCCTCCCGGGGAGTACAATGAGCAGTTCTTC
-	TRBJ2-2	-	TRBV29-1	CSYQTGELFF	TGCAGCTATCAGACCGGGGAGCTGTTTTTT
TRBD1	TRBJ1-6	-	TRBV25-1	CASSGTGGEFTPLHF	TGTGCCAGCAGCGGGACAGGGGGCGAATTCACACCCCTCCACTTT
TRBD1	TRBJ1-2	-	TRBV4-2	CASSQDGTGGPGYTF	TGTGCCAGCAGCCAAGACGGGACAGGGGGCCCTGGCTACACCTTC
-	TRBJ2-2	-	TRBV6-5	CASAIYGELFF	TGTGCCAGCGCGATTTACGGGGAGCTGTTTTTT
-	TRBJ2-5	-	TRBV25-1	CASSELKEETQYF	TGTGCCAGCAGTGAGCTTAAGGAGGAGACCCAGTACTTC
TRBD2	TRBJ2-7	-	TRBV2	CASRRTPSGYEQYF	TGTGCCAGCAGACGAACCCCTAGCGGCTACGAGCAGTACTTC
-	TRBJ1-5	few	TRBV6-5	CASSNGQDGNQPQHF	TGTGCCAGCAGCAACGGGCAGGACGGCAATCAGCCCCAGCATTTT
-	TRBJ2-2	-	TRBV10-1	CASSERAVGLYTGELFF	TGCGCCAGCAGTGAGCGGGCGGTCGGCCTCTACACCGGGGAGCTGTTTTTT
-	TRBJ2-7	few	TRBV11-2	CASSLWTDSYEQYF	TGTGCCAGCAGCTTGTGGACGGATTCCTACGAGCAGTACTTC
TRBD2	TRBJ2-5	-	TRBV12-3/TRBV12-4	CASSFGSGGETQYF	TGTGCCAGCAGTTTTGGTAGCGGGGGGGAGACCCAGTACTTC
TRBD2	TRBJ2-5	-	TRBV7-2	CASSQERGAQETQYF	TGTGCCAGCAGCCAAGAGCGGGGGGCCCAAGAGACCCAGTACTTC
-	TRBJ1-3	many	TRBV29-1	CSAWSRAGNTIYF	TGCAGCGCTTGGTCCAGGGCTGGAAACACCATATATTTT
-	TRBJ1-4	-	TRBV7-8	CASSLKRTNEKLFF	TGTGCCAGCAGCTTAAAACGGACCAATGAAAAACTGTTTTTT
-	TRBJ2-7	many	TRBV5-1	CASSSTVTLSYEQYF	TGCGCCAGCAGCTCTACAGTGACTCTCTCCTACGAGCAGTACTTC
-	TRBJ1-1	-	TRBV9	CASSVMEAPRDTEAFF	TGTGCCAGCAGCGTAATGGAGGCCCCCAGGGACACTGAAGCTTTCTTT
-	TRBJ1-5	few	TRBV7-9	CASSFGRLNQPQHF	TGTGCCAGCAGCTTTGGACGGCTAAATCAGCCCCAGCATTTT
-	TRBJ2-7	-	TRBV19	CASSMKWTDPYEQYF	TGTGCCAGTAGTATGAAATGGACGGACCCCTACGAGCAGTACTTC